This entry concerns a single TCR beta chain. What it binds is not known. Germline-derived CDR1 and CDR2 are SQVTM and ANQGSEA. V lost 1 base and J lost 5, with 21 bases in between. The CDR3 consists of 16 residues. The data originate from a study of T cells in Graves' hyperthyroidism and ophthalmopathy. Study results and limitations: Model output signaled ophthalmopathy a median about seven months ahead of onset. In the blood, most expanded thyroid clonotypes above 0.001 appeared as well.

Researchers took RNA transcripts and amplified the TCR beta CDR3 regions from them. First-round RT-PCR targeting the TCR CDR3 was performed with the HTBI primer set. TCRdb independently ran MiXCR on the multiplex PCR reads; one entry per CDR3 protein. The data hold 650,000 to 800,000 distinct CDR3 sequences, with just under 45% observed a single time. This sequence joins TRBV29-1 and TRBJ2-7; D might be TRBD2 (6 bases). The TCR originated in an adult man with Graves' disease, either hyperthyroidism or ophthalmopathy (not recorded which). The sample taken for sequencing was peripheral blood or thyroid tissue (not recorded which). In DNA form, the CDR3 reads TGCAGCGTTGAAGTACTCCGGGACTTGGGGAACAACGAGCAGTACTTC. The encoded protein is CSVEVLRDLGNNEQYF.